These 31 T cell receptor beta chains came from one sample sequenced in a study of shared clonotypes between healthy human individuals. CD8 cells regarded as naive lacked CD45RO, were positively chosen for CCR7, and omitted terminally differentiated effector memory CD45RA+ cells. Profiling relied on immunoSEQ multiplex PCR, and the TCRdb table lists in-frame clones only, not all of them. Here the sample spans 1.5 million to 2.5 million clones, approximately 94% being singletons. The material sequenced was naive CD8+ T cells sorted from blood. These receptors were obtained from a man between 18 and 29 years old in good health.

The chain joins TRBV11-2 to TRBJ1-6; a possible D gene is TRBD1 (5 bases). Trimming removed 5 bases at V and 8 bases at J, with 16 bases between. CDR1 SGHAT and CDR2 FQNNGV come from the germline V gene. This CDR3 region has 15 residues. CDR3 residues: CASSHLRGDDSPLHF. CDR3 DNA sequence: TGTGCCAGCAGCCACCTCCGGGGGGACGATTCACCCCTCCACTTT. Full variable domain (missing parts from reference TRBV11-2 and TRBJ1-6): EAGVAQSPRYKIIEKRQSVAFWCNPISGHATLYWYQQILGQGPKLLIQFQNNGVVDDSQLPKDRFSAERLKGVDSTLKIQPAKLEDSAVYLCASSHLRGDDSPLHFGNGTRLTVT.

The chain couples TRBV5-1 to TRBJ2-7; a weak D match, TRBD2 (6 bases). Germline loops: CDR1 SGHRS, CDR2 YFSETQ. This CDR3 comprises 13 residues. The V end was cut by 3 bases, the J end by 2 bases, with 9 bases between. The chain's CDR3 is CASSWDFTYEQYF. CDR3 sequence (DNA): TGCGCCAGCAGCTGGGACTTCACCTACGAGCAGTACTTC.

The chain joins TRBV29-1 to TRBJ1-1; D gene uncertain. V dropped 5 bases and J dropped 4 bases, with 14 bases sitting between them. CDR3 size: 13 residues. Germline-derived CDR1 and CDR2 are SQVTM and ANQGSEA. In nucleotides, the CDR3 is TGCAGCGTTTACGTTAATCCCGGCACTGAAGCTTTCTTT. It translates to CSVYVNPGTEAFF.

The V and J genes are TRBV29-1 and TRBJ2-1; TRBD1 matches 8 bases. The J segment lost 6 bases and the V segment lost 3 bases, leaving 4 bases of the junction unmatched. The germline CDR1 and CDR2 sequences are SQVTM and ANQGSEA. This CDR3 comprises 13 residues. CDR3 sequence: CSVDRTGINEQFF. CDR3 in DNA: TGCAGCGTTGATCGGACAGGGATCAATGAGCAGTTCTTC.

V and J are TRBV4-3 and TRBJ2-7; TRBD2 matches 10 bases. The CDR3 spans 16 residues. V trimming: 0 bases; J trimming: 0 bases; junction bases outside the gene matches: 2. Germline V gene sequence: CDR1 LGHNA, CDR2 YSLEER. DNA of the CDR3: TGCGCCAGCAGCCAAGAATGGACTAGCGGCTCCTACGAGCAGTACTTC. Translation: CASSQEWTSGSYEQYF.

This chain joins TRBV11-2 and TRBJ2-7; no clear D gene. V lost 5 bases and J lost 0, with 17 bases in between. The germline CDR1 and CDR2 sequences are SGHAT and FQNNGV. There are 16 residues in the CDR3. The CDR3 loop reads CASSGYVPGSSYEQYF. As DNA, the CDR3 is TGTGCCAGCAGCGGATACGTTCCGGGCTCCTCCTACGAGCAGTACTTC.

Turning to this clone: The sample contains more than one DNA sequence encoding this CDR3. This chain links TRBV6-5 with TRBJ2-7; D is perhaps TRBD1 (6 bases). V lost 8 bases and J 0 bases, leaving 14 bases between the germline ends. CDR1 and CDR2 from the germline V gene are MNHEY and SVGAGI. This CDR3 is 14 amino acids long. The CDR3 loop reads CASSQTGSSYEQYF. CDR3 nucleotide sequence: TGTGCCAGCTCTCAAACAGGGAGCTCCTACGAGCAGTACTTC.

This chain links TRBV9 with TRBJ2-7; D is uncertain. CDR3 length: 15 amino acids. CDR1 is SGDLS, CDR2 YYNGEE, per germline. V gave up 4 bases and J gave up 2 bases, with 16 bases separating them. CDR3 coding DNA: TGTGCCAGCAGCCCCTCCCATCTAGGAGCCTACGAGCAGTACTTC. Translation gives CASSPSHLGAYEQYF.

The rearrangement links TRBV4-2 to TRBJ2-7, with D hard to call. Germline values: CDR1 LGHNA, CDR2 YNFKEQ. V lost 4 bases and J 0 bases, leaving 13 bases between the germline ends. The CDR3 sequence is 15 residues long. Here the CDR3 DNA reads TGTGCCAGCAGCCTCCGACTGGCGGCCTCCTACGAGCAGTACTTC. This encodes CASSLRLAASYEQYF.

The chain uses TRBV6-6 and TRBJ1-2; D gene unclear. V was pared by 0 bases and J by 6 bases, with 14 bases between. Germline loops: CDR1 MNHNY, CDR2 SVGAGI (reference sequence). CDR3 length: 15 residues. The CDR3 DNA sequence: TGTGCCAGCAGTTACTCGATTACAGCTCTAGATGGCTACACCTTC. Translation: CASSYSITALDGYTF.

Comments on this clone: Different DNA sequences within this sample yield the same CDR3. The CDR3 nucleotides are TGCAGTGCCCGATCCTACGAGCAGTACTTC. Its translation is CSARSYEQYF. The chain couples TRBV20-1 to TRBJ2-7; D uncertain. Germline CDR1 is DFQATT and CDR2 is SNEGSKA (reference sequence). Trimming left V 6 bases short and J 1 base short, with 4 bases between. The CDR3 loop spans 10 amino acids.

The genes are TRBV11-2 and TRBJ1-4; D might be TRBD1 (5 bases). V dropped 1 base and J dropped 3 bases, with 9 bases sitting between them. This CDR3 region has 15 residues. Germline assignment: CDR1 SGHAT and CDR2 FQNNGV. The CDR3 is CASSLVGVPNEKLFF. In DNA form, the CDR3 reads TGTGCCAGCAGCTTAGTAGGGGTTCCTAATGAAAAACTGTTTTTT.

For the CDR3, the DNA is TGTGCCAGTAGTATACCCAATGAGCAGTTCTTC. Translation: CASSIPNEQFF. V usage is TRBV19 and J usage is TRBJ2-1; no clear D. The CDR3 has 11 residues. The V gene lost 2 bases and the J gene lost 6 bases, with 2 bases spanning the gap. The germline V gene has CDR1 LNHDA and CDR2 SQIVND (reference sequence).

The chain links TRBV7-2 to TRBJ1-2; 8 bases line up with TRBD1. CDR3 length: 13 residues. The trim removed 4 bases at V and 6 bases at J, leaving 4 bases unmatched. The germline V gene encodes CDR1 SGHTA and CDR2 FQGNSA. CDR3 DNA sequence: TGTGCCAGCAGCTCGGCAGGGGGCGATGGCTACACCTTC. Protein product: CASSSAGGDGYTF.

On this clone itself: At the DNA level, this CDR3 is encoded by other sequences in the same sample as well. This chain connects TRBV6-6 to TRBJ1-6; D not resolved. The CDR3 has 14 residues. The germline V gene encodes CDR1 MNHNY and CDR2 SVGAGI (reference sequence). V was cut by 2 bases and J by 4 bases, with 6 bases left in between. Here the CDR3 reads CASSYEGYNSPLHF. The CDR3, as DNA: TGTGCCAGCAGTTACGAAGGGTATAATTCACCCCTCCACTTT.

This rearrangement joins TRBV10-3 to TRBJ1-3; D not certain. The CDR3 runs 16 residues. Trimming took 0 bases from V and 7 from J, leaving 16 bases between them. CDR1 is ENHRY, CDR2 SYGVKD, per germline. The CDR3 DNA sequence: TGTGCCATCAGTGAGTCAAGGCAGTTAGTTACGAACACCATATATTTT. Protein: CAISESRQLVTNTIYF.

The CDR3 DNA sequence: TGTGCCAGCGGGCCTCAGGGTTTAGCGGAAAAACTGTTTTTT. This gives the protein CASGPQGLAEKLFF. This chain uses TRBV2 with TRBJ1-4, with D possibly TRBD1 on 5 matching bases. Germline-derived CDR1 and CDR2 are SNHLY and FYNNEI. The V and J ends lost 8 bases and 8 bases respectively, with 18 bases between them. This CDR3 has 14 residues.

Of note for this clone: The same CDR3 is also encoded by other DNA sequences in this sample. The chain has TRBV13 and TRBJ1-1; the D is unclear. The CDR3 covers 12 residues. With 0 bases removed from V and 5 bases from J, the gap between germline ends came to 4 bases. Germline V gives CDR1 PRHDT, CDR2 FYEKMQ (reference sequence). The DNA of the CDR3 is TGTGCCAGCAGCTTAGGGCGTACTGAAGCTTTCTTT. As protein: CASSLGRTEAFF.

V usage is TRBV6-5 and J usage is TRBJ2-2, with D possibly matching TRBD2 (6 bases). This CDR3 region has 14 residues. V lost 0 bases, J lost 7 bases, and 9 bases lay in between. Germline lookup yields CDR1 MNHEY and CDR2 SVGAGI. This CDR3 is CASSYSIGGGELFF. DNA of the CDR3: TGTGCCAGCAGTTACTCGATCGGGGGCGGGGAGCTGTTTTTT.

The J gene is TRBJ2-7, the V gene TRBV27; perhaps TRBD2 as D (5 bases). The CDR3 covers 14 residues. The germline V and J ends were trimmed by 4 bases and 4 bases, with 14 bases remaining between them. Germline CDR1 and CDR2: MNHEY and SMNVEV (reference sequence). CDR3 sequence reads: CASSYAGVAYEQYF. In DNA form, the CDR3 reads TGTGCCAGCAGTTACGCCGGGGTTGCGTACGAGCAGTACTTC.

This clone is a singleton in its sample. The chain uses TRBV29-1 and TRBJ2-1, with unresolved D. Trimming shortened V by 4 bases and J by 1 base, and 14 bases separated the two germline ends. The germline V gene has CDR1 SQVTM and CDR2 ANQGSEA. This CDR3 is built from 15 residues. The CDR3 is CSVAAWGRSYNEQFF. As DNA, the CDR3 is TGCAGCGTTGCTGCGTGGGGAAGGTCCTACAATGAGCAGTTCTTC.

CDR3 bases: TGTGCCAGCAGCTTGGCCAGCGGGGGACGCAATGAGCAGTTCTTC. Translation gives CASSLASGGRNEQFF. This rearrangement joins TRBV5-4 to TRBJ2-1, with TRBD2 matching 8 bases. Looked up from germline, CDR1 is SGHNT and CDR2 is YYREEE (reference sequence). J was trimmed by 6 bases and V by 0 bases; bases with no gene match: 5. The CDR3 extends over 15 amino acids.

The genes are TRBV30 and TRBJ2-7; the D gene is possibly TRBD1 (5 bases). The CDR3 is made up of 12 amino acids. Germline V lookup: CDR1 GTSNPN, CDR2 SVGIG (reference sequence). Trimming removed 5 bases at V and 3 bases at J, with 11 bases between. CDR3 in DNA: TGTGCCTGGCAGGGTAACCTCTACGAGCAGTACTTC. It codes for CAWQGNLYEQYF.

The chain is built from TRBV4-1 and TRBJ2-7; 8 positions agree with TRBD1. V shed 0 bases and J 3 bases; nucleotides not matched to a gene: 4. This CDR3 region has 15 residues. Germline V lookup: CDR1 MGHRA, CDR2 YSYEKL. The CDR3 loop reads CASSQEFDRGYEQYF. The CDR3 bases are TGCGCCAGCAGCCAAGAATTTGACAGGGGCTACGAGCAGTACTTC.

This clone was seen only once. V is TRBV5-6 and J is TRBJ2-7, with 8 bases identical to TRBD2. CDR1 SGHDT and CDR2 YYEEEE come from the germline V gene. With 0 bases clipped from V and 4 bases from J, the junction kept 6 bases outside the gene matches. The CDR3 covers 15 residues. CDR3 coding DNA: TGTGCCAGCAGCTTGGGGAGCGGGGGAGGGTACGAGCAGTACTTC. Translation: CASSLGSGGGYEQYF.

V is TRBV27 and J is TRBJ2-7; D is ambiguous. The CDR3 has 14 amino acids. V gave up 6 bases and J gave up 4 bases, with 16 bases separating them. The germline gives CDR1 MNHEY, CDR2 SMNVEV (reference sequence). Written as DNA, the CDR3 is TGTGCCAGCAGGGAAGGAGACTTTCCTTACGAGCAGTACTTC. This translates into CASREGDFPYEQYF.

This chain joins TRBV7-8 and TRBJ1-1; 10 positions agree with TRBD1. The CDR3 has 17 residues. V was clipped by 0 bases and J by 4 bases; unmatched bases: 8. Germline V gives CDR1 SGHVS, CDR2 FQNEAQ. CDR3 in amino acids: CASSLAPTGGPGTEAFF. CDR3 nucleotide sequence: TGTGCCAGCAGCTTAGCCCCGACAGGGGGCCCGGGCACTGAAGCTTTCTTT.

About this clone: Other DNA sequences from this sample encode an identical CDR3 as well. The rearrangement links TRBV9 to TRBJ2-3; D not certain. Trimming pared 0 bases from V and 5 bases from J, leaving 4 bases between. CDR1 is SGDLS, CDR2 YYNGEE, per germline. The CDR3 is 12 amino acids. This chain's CDR3 is CASSVVGDTQYF. The CDR3 DNA reads as TGTGCCAGCAGCGTAGTGGGAGATACGCAGTATTTT.

This clone was recorded once. The genes are TRBV5-6 and TRBJ1-4, with no clear D. The ends were cut back, 4 bases at V and 7 bases at J, with 8 bases in the middle. The CDR3 has 12 residues. The germline V gene encodes CDR1 SGHDT and CDR2 YYEEEE. In DNA form, the CDR3 reads TGTGCCAGCAGCCAAATGGGTGAAAAACTGTTTTTT. Translation gives CASSQMGEKLFF.

The genes are TRBV14 and TRBJ2-7; maybe TRBD1 (6 bases). The CDR3 runs 16 residues. Trimming removed 4 bases from V and 1 base from J, with 17 bases in between. Germline loops: CDR1 SGHDN, CDR2 FVKESK. DNA of the CDR3: TGTGCCAGCAGCCCCCGAGGGTGGGACATGTCCTACGAGCAGTACTTC. Translated, it gives CASSPRGWDMSYEQYF.

The V and J genes are TRBV7-9 and TRBJ2-7, with TRBD1 identical over 7 bases. The CDR3 length is 15 residues. The V gene end was trimmed by 3 bases and the J gene end by 3 bases; junction bases not matched to a gene: 8. CDR1 is SEHNR, CDR2 FQNEAQ, per germline (reference sequence). CDR3 nucleotide sequence: TGTGCCAGCAGCTTTAGTCGGGGACAGAGCTACGAGCAGTACTTC. Protein sequence: CASSFSRGQSYEQYF.